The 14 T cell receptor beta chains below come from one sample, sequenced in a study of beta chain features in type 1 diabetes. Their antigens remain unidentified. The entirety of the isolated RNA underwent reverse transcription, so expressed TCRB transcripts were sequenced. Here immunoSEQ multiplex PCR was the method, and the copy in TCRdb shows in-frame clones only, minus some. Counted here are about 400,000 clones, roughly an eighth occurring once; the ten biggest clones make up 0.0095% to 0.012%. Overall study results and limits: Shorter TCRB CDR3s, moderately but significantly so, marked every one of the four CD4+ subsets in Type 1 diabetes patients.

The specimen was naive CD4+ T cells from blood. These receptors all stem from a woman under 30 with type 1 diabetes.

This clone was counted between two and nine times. The CDR3 region is CASSGLAGPYNEQFF. The DNA for the CDR3 is TGTGCCAGTAGTGGGCTAGCGGGACCCTACAATGAGCAGTTCTTC. The chain recombines TRBV19 with TRBJ2-1; 9 positions match TRBD2. CDR3 length equals 15 residues. Trimming removed 5 bases from V and 2 bases from J; junction bases left unmatched: 4. In germline, CDR1 is LNHDA, CDR2 SQIVND (reference sequence).

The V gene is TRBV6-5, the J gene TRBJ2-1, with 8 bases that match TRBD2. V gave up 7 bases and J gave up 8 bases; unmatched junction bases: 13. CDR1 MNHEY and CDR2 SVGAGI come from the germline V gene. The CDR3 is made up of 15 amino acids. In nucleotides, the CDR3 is TGTGCCAGCACCGGACTGGACGGGGGGGTAGATGAGCAGTTCTTC. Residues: CASTGLDGGVDEQFF.

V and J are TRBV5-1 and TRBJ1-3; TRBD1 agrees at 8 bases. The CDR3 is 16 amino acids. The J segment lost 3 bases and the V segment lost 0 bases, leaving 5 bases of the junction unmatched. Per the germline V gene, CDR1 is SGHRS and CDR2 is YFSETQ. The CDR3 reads CASSLGQGAGGNTIYF. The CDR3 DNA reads TGCGCCAGCAGCTTGGGCCAGGGGGCTGGTGGAAACACCATATATTTT.

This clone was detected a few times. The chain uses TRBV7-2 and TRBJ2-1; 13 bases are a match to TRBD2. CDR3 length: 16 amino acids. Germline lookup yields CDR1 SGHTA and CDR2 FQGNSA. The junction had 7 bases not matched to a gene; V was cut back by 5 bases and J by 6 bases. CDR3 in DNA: TGTGCCAGCAGCAAACTACTAGCGGGAGGGGGCAATGAGCAGTTCTTC. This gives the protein CASSKLLAGGGNEQFF. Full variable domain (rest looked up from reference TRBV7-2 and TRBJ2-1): GAGVSQSPSNKVTEKGKDVELRCDPISGHTALYWYRQSLGQGLEFLIYFQGNSAPDKSGLPSDRFSAERTGGSVSTLTIQRTQQEDSAVYLCASSKLLAGGGNEQFFGPGTRLTVL.

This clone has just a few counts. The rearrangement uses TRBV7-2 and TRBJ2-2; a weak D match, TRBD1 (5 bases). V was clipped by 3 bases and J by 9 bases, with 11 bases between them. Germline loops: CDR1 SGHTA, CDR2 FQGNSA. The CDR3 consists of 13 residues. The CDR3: CASSFRWGRELFF. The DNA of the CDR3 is TGTGCCAGCAGCTTTCGGTGGGGCAGGGAGCTGTTTTTT.

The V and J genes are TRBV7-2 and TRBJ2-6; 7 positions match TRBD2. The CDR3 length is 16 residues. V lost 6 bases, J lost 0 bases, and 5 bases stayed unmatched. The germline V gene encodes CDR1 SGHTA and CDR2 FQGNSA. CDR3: CASSPSGASGANVLTF. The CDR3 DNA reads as TGTGCCAGCAGTCCGAGCGGGGCCTCTGGGGCCAACGTCCTGACTTTC.

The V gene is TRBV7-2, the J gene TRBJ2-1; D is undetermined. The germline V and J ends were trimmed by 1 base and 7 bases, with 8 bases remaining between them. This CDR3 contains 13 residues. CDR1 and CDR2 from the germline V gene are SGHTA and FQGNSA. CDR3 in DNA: TGTGCCAGCAGCTTAGAGTGGGCTAATGAGCAGTTCTTC. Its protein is CASSLEWANEQFF.

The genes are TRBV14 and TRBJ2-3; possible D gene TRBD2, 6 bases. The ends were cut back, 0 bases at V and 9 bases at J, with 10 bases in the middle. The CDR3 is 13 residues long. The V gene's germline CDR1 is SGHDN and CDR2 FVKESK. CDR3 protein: CASSQDLGGTQYF. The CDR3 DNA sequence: TGTGCCAGCAGCCAAGACCTTGGGGGGACGCAGTATTTT.

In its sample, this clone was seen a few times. The DNA for the CDR3 is TGCAGCGTTGTAATAACGCCGAGCGTAGACATTCAGTACTTC. Translated, it gives CSVVITPSVDIQYF. The chain carries TRBV29-1 and TRBJ2-4; D gene uncertain. The length of the CDR3 is 14 residues. V dropped 4 bases and J dropped 8 bases, with 18 bases sitting between them. The germline gives CDR1 SQVTM, CDR2 ANQGSEA.

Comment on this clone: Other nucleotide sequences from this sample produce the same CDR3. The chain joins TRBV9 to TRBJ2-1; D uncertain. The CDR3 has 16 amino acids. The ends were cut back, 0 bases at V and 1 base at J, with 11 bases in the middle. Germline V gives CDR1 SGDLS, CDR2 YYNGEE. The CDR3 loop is CASSVVGGGSYNEQFF. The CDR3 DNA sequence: TGTGCCAGCAGCGTAGTAGGTGGCGGTTCCTACAATGAGCAGTTCTTC.

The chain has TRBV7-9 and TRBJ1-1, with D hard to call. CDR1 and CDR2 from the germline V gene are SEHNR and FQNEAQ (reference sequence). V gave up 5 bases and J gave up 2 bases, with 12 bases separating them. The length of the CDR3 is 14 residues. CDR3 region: CASSPPPGNTEAFF. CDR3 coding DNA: TGTGCCAGCAGCCCGCCTCCGGGTAACACTGAAGCTTTCTTT.

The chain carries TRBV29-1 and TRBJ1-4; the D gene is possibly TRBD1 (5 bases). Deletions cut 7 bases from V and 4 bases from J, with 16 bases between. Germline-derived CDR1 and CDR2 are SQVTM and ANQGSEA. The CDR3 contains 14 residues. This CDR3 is CSAKGQGRNEKLFF. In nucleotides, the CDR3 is TGCAGCGCCAAAGGGCAGGGTCGTAATGAAAAACTGTTTTTT.

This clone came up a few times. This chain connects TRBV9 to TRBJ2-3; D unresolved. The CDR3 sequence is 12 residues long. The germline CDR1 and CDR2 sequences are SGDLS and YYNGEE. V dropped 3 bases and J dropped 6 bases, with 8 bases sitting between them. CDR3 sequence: CASSEFGDTQYF. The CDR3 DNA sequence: TGTGCCAGCAGCGAATTCGGGGATACGCAGTATTTT.

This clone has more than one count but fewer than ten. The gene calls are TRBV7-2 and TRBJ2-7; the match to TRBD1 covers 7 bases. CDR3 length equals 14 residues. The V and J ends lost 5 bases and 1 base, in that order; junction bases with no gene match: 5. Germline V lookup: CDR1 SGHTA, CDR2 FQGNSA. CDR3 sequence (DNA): TGTGCCAGCAGCCACGGACAGGATTCCTACGAGCAGTACTTC. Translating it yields CASSHGQDSYEQYF.